Each of the 31 T cell receptor beta chains below was sequenced from the same sample in a study of T cells in Graves' hyperthyroidism and ophthalmopathy. Template material for amplifying TCR beta CDR3 regions consisted of RNA transcripts. With the HTBI primer set, the TCR CDR3 went through a first round of RT-PCR. TCRdb recomputed calls from the multiplex PCR reads with MiXCR, one row per CDR3 protein. The table shows approximately 870,000 distinct CDR3 sequences, with over 35% occurring only once. The sequencing input was blood. Every receptor here comes from a young man with Graves' hyperthyroidism.

This sequence joins TRBV4-3 and TRBJ1-6, with D uncertain. V was clipped by 1 base and J by 0 bases, with 13 bases between them. The CDR3 has 18 residues. Germline values: CDR1 LGHNA, CDR2 YSLEER. The CDR3 DNA is TGCGCCAGCAGCCAAGGGGTGGCAGCGAGCTCCTATAATTCACCCCTCCACTTT. It encodes CASSQGVAASSYNSPLHF.

The chain recombines TRBV10-3 with TRBJ2-1; 8 bases agree with TRBD1. The CDR3 consists of 13 residues. From germline, CDR1 is ENHRY and CDR2 SYGVKD. V shed 6 bases and J 8 bases; nucleotides not matched to a gene: 6. The CDR3 DNA sequence: TGTGCCATCAGCCCGGGACAGGATGATGAGCAGTTCTTC. It encodes CAISPGQDDEQFF.

The chain recombines TRBV29-1 with TRBJ1-1; D is unresolved. Germline V lookup: CDR1 SQVTM, CDR2 ANQGSEA. Trimming took 6 bases from V and 4 from J, leaving 12 bases between them. The CDR3 spans 12 residues. CDR3 loop: CSVGPEATEAFF. DNA of the CDR3: TGCAGCGTGGGCCCCGAGGCCACTGAAGCTTTCTTT.

The gene calls are TRBV6-6 and TRBJ2-7; 8 bases are a match to TRBD1. This CDR3 is built from 13 residues. Trimming removed 2 bases from V and 7 bases from J; junction bases left unmatched: 4. In germline, CDR1 is MNHNY, CDR2 SVGAGI (reference sequence). In DNA form, the CDR3 reads TGTGCCAGCAGTTACCAGGGGGCAGGTGAGCAGTACTTC. It translates to CASSYQGAGEQYF.

The rearrangement uses TRBV2 and TRBJ2-7, with 7 bases aligning to TRBD1. This CDR3 region has 17 residues. The V gene end was trimmed by 6 bases and the J gene end by 0 bases; junction bases not matched to a gene: 14. CDR1 is SNHLY and CDR2 is FYNNEI in the germline V gene. The CDR3 DNA follows: TGTGCCAGCAGGGTTCCGATTAGGGGGCGATCCTCCTACGAGCAGTACTTC. Translating it yields CASRVPIRGRSSYEQYF. Combining the CDR3 with reference TRBV2 and TRBJ2-7 gives the whole variable domain EPEVTQTPSHQVTQMGQEVILRCVPISNHLYFYWYRQILGQKVEFLVSFYNNEISEKSEIFDDQFSVERPDGSNFTLKIRSTKLEDSAMYFCASRVPIRGRSSYEQYFGPGTRLTVT.

This clonotype was seen only a few times. The chain couples TRBV20-1 to TRBJ2-7, with D possibly being TRBD1 (6 bases). Germline V gene lookup returns CDR1 DFQATT and CDR2 SNEGSKA (reference sequence). The V end lost 1 base, the J end lost 0 bases, and 10 bases lay between the germline ends. The CDR3 consists of 14 residues. The chain's CDR3 is CSARGTASSYEQYF. DNA for the CDR3: TGCAGTGCTAGAGGGACAGCAAGCTCCTACGAGCAGTACTTC.

V usage is TRBV12-3 or TRBV12-4 and J usage is TRBJ1-1; unclear D gene. The CDR3 sequence is 15 residues long. Trimming took off 1 base at V and 2 bases at J, with 11 bases between the two ends. CDR3 amino acids: CASSLGEGFNTEAFF. The CDR3, as DNA: TGTGCCAGCAGTTTAGGGGAGGGATTTAACACTGAAGCTTTCTTT.

This clonotype was picked up many times. The chain recombines TRBV9 with TRBJ2-5; TRBD2 agrees at 13 bases. Germline V gene data show CDR1 as SGDLS and CDR2 as YYNGEE. CDR3 length equals 16 residues. V was clipped by 4 bases and J by 5 bases; unmatched bases: 8. CDR3 DNA sequence: TGTGCCAGCAGCCCCGGACTAGCGGGAGTGTGGGAGACCCAGTACTTC. Protein sequence: CASSPGLAGVWETQYF.

The chain has TRBV10-3 and TRBJ2-7; 9 bases agree with TRBD1. The V gene's germline CDR1 is ENHRY and CDR2 SYGVKD. Trimming at V came to 6 bases and at J to 5 bases, leaving 2 bases not matched to a gene. CDR3 length: 12 residues. The CDR3 region has the DNA TGTGCCATCAGAAGACAGGGGGACGAGCAGTACTTC. Protein: CAIRRQGDEQYF.

The V call is TRBV20-1, the J call TRBJ2-5; 10 bases align to TRBD1. The CDR3 is 15 amino acids. V shed 4 bases, J shed 5 bases, and the junction held 10 bases outside the gene matches. Germline V lookup: CDR1 DFQATT, CDR2 SNEGSKA (reference sequence). This CDR3 is CSANPGTGDEETQYF. The CDR3 nucleotides read TGCAGTGCTAACCCCGGGACAGGGGATGAGGAGACCCAGTACTTC.

This chain joins TRBV20-1 and TRBJ2-7; 8 bases are a match to TRBD1. Germline CDR1 and CDR2: DFQATT and SNEGSKA (reference sequence). J gave up 6 bases and V 3 bases, and 7 bases lay outside the gene matches. CDR3 length: 13 amino acids. The CDR3 here is CSARATGVGEQYF. In DNA form, the CDR3 reads TGCAGTGCTAGGGCGACAGGGGTAGGCGAGCAGTACTTC.

In this sample, this clonotype turned up a few times. The CDR3 loop is CASRSLWTTEAFF. In DNA form, the CDR3 reads TGTGCCAGCAGAAGTCTTTGGACCACTGAAGCTTTCTTT. The rearrangement links TRBV12-3 or TRBV12-4 to TRBJ1-1, with no clear D. The CDR3 is 13 residues long. Trimming took 6 bases from V and 4 from J, leaving 12 bases between them.

This clonotype showed up many times. The rearrangement joins TRBV20-1 to TRBJ1-1; TRBD1 is a possible D gene (5 bases). Trimming shortened V by 6 bases and J by 5 bases, and 16 bases separated the two germline ends. The CDR3 has 13 amino acids. CDR1 and CDR2 (germline): DFQATT, SNEGSKA (reference sequence). CDR3 DNA sequence: TGCAGTGCGGATCATGGGGGTCGGACTGAAGCTTTCTTT. It translates to CSADHGGRTEAFF.

Concerning this clonotype itself: One junction end disagrees with the germline gene, perhaps due to a read error. The V gene is TRBV19, the J gene TRBJ2-2; D perhaps matches TRBD2 (5 bases). Germline V CDR1 and CDR2: LNHDA, SQIVND (reference sequence). The CDR3 has 11 residues. CDR3 DNA sequence: TGTGCCAGTTACAACACCGGGGAGCTGCTTTTT. Amino acids: CASYNTGELLF.

The J gene is TRBJ1-5, the V gene TRBV4-1; possible D gene TRBD1, 5 bases. Trimming left V 1 base short and J 5 bases short, with 12 bases between. CDR3 length: 15 residues. Germline V gives CDR1 MGHRA, CDR2 YSYEKL. The CDR3 nucleotides read TGCGCCAGCAGCCAAGGGGGCCAACCTCATCAGCCCCAGCATTTT. As protein: CASSQGGQPHQPQHF.

This rearrangement joins TRBV29-1 to TRBJ1-1, with 8 bases aligning to TRBD1. The V segment lost 8 bases and the J segment 4 bases; nucleotides outside the gene matches: 6. The CDR3 extends over 12 amino acids. Germline V gene sequence: CDR1 SQVTM, CDR2 ANQGSEA. The CDR3 reads CSQGGTGTEAFF. CDR3 coding DNA: TGCAGCCAAGGAGGGACAGGCACTGAAGCTTTCTTT.

V is TRBV5-1 and J is TRBJ2-7, with D perhaps TRBD1 or TRBD2 (5 bases each). The length of the CDR3 is 14 residues. CDR1 and CDR2 (germline): SGHRS, YFSETQ. The V and J ends lost 7 bases and 3 bases respectively, with 17 bases between them. The CDR3 DNA reads as TGCGCCAGCGGCTGGGACGGCGGAAACTACGAGCAGTACTTC. Amino acid sequence: CASGWDGGNYEQYF.

This clonotype was recorded at least ten times. This chain connects TRBV4-1 to TRBJ2-7; 12 nucleotides line up with TRBD2. The germline V gene has CDR1 MGHRA and CDR2 YSYEKL. V was clipped by 5 bases and J by 2 bases; unmatched bases: 4. The CDR3 length is 15 residues. The chain's CDR3 is CASSTRLAGAYEQYF. In DNA, the CDR3 is TGCGCCAGCAGCACCCGACTAGCGGGAGCCTACGAGCAGTACTTC.

In its sample, this clonotype was seen many times. The chain has TRBV7-9 and TRBJ1-2, with TRBD1 matching over 8 bases. Germline V gene sequence: CDR1 SEHNR, CDR2 FQNEAQ (reference sequence). The trim removed 2 bases at V and 6 bases at J, leaving 8 bases unmatched. The CDR3 has 15 amino acids. The CDR3 spells CASSLSQGAENGYTF. CDR3 DNA sequence: TGTGCCAGCAGCTTAAGTCAGGGGGCAGAGAATGGCTACACCTTC.

In the case of this clonotype: A much bigger clone sits one base away, suggesting this may be a read error. The V and J genes are TRBV7-3 and TRBJ2-7, with a tentative D call TRBD1 (6 bases). The length of the CDR3 is 14 residues. Germline V gene lookup returns CDR1 SGHTA and CDR2 FQGTGA. The CDR3 spells CASSFRGNSYGQYF. In DNA form, the CDR3 reads TGTGCCAGCAGTTTCAGGGGTAACTCCTACGGGCAGTACTTC.

The chain employs TRBV29-1 and TRBJ1-2; 11 bases fit TRBD1. CDR3 length: 12 amino acids. V lost 7 bases to trimming and J lost 7 bases; unmatched junction nucleotides: 5. CDR1 and CDR2 from the germline V gene are SQVTM and ANQGSEA. CDR3 sequence: CSARDRGFGYTF. DNA of the CDR3: TGCAGCGCACGGGACAGGGGGTTTGGCTACACCTTC.

Details on this clonotype: A much larger clone is a single base away; this may be a read error. This chain connects TRBV6-1 to TRBJ2-7; D is possibly TRBD1 (5 bases). This CDR3 is built from 12 residues. Germline values: CDR1 MNHNS, CDR2 SASEGT. CDR3: CTSRLQAYEQYF. CDR3 DNA sequence: TGTACCAGCAGGTTACAGGCGTACGAGCAGTACTTC.

The chain uses TRBV2 and TRBJ1-2; D gene ambiguous. Germline V lookup: CDR1 SNHLY, CDR2 FYNNEI. Trimming left V 7 bases short and J 3 bases short, with 15 bases between. CDR3 length: 14 residues. This CDR3 reads CASMNGGQDYGYTF. In DNA, the CDR3 is TGTGCCAGCATGAACGGCGGGCAAGACTATGGCTACACCTTC.

This clonotype was counted between two and nine times. CDR3 protein: CASSVDPKAGELFF. The CDR3 bases are TGTGCCAGCAGCGTCGACCCGAAGGCCGGGGAGCTGTTTTTT. V gene TRBV7-6 combines with J gene TRBJ2-2; D not certain. This CDR3 has 14 residues. Between the trimmed V and J ends, which lost 5 bases and 6 bases, there was a span of 13 bases. Germline V gives CDR1 SGHVS, CDR2 FNYEAQ.

This clonotype came up many times. The V and J genes are TRBV7-2 and TRBJ1-5; 9 nucleotides line up with TRBD1. V lost 3 bases and J lost 3; bases outside the gene matches: 3. The CDR3 covers 15 residues. In germline, CDR1 is SGHTA, CDR2 FQGNSA. The CDR3 DNA reads TGTGCCAGCAGCTTGGGGACAGGGCTCAATCAGCCCCAGCATTTT. It codes for CASSLGTGLNQPQHF.

In this sample, this clonotype turned up a few times. The chain employs TRBV4-3 and TRBJ1-1, with 8 bases matching TRBD1. This CDR3 has 15 residues. Germline CDR1 is LGHNA and CDR2 is YSLEER. After removal of 3 bases from V and 1 base from J, the junction contained 4 bases not matched to a gene. CDR3 sequence: CASSHAGQGNTEAFF. The CDR3 DNA sequence: TGCGCCAGCAGCCACGCCGGACAGGGGAACACTGAAGCTTTCTTT.

Turning to this clonotype: A read error may account for a junction end that differs from germline. The V call is TRBV7-2, the J call TRBJ1-1; D not resolved. Per germline, CDR1 SGHTA and CDR2 FQGNSA. The CDR3 length is 15 residues. CDR3 residues: CASSQGRGGNTEAFF. The DNA of the CDR3 is TGCGCCAGCAGCCAAGGGCGCGGAGGAAACACTGAAGCTTTCTTT.

This clonotype appeared many times. The V gene is TRBV10-3, the J gene TRBJ1-1; D unclear. The CDR3 loop spans 13 amino acids. Trimming pared 3 bases from V and 6 bases from J, leaving 11 bases between. Germline V gives CDR1 ENHRY, CDR2 SYGVKD. The CDR3 nucleotides read TGTGCCATCAGTGATAGCGAGCGCTCTGAAGCTTTCTTT. Encoded protein: CAISDSERSEAFF.

This chain joins TRBV6-5 and TRBJ1-3; no clear D gene. Trimming took off 2 bases at V and 1 base at J, with 15 bases between the two ends. The V gene's germline CDR1 is MNHEY and CDR2 SVGAGI. This CDR3 comprises 17 residues. The CDR3 DNA reads as TGTGCCAGCAGTTACCCTATAGTCCTTTCTTCTGGAAACACCATATATTTT. Translating it yields CASSYPIVLSSGNTIYF.

V and J are TRBV6-6 and TRBJ1-6, with 11 bases that match TRBD1. Germline assignment: CDR1 MNHNY and CDR2 SVGAGI (reference sequence). V lost 0 bases to trimming and J lost 11 bases; unmatched junction nucleotides: 6. The CDR3 runs to 16 residues. In DNA, the CDR3 is TGTGCCAGCAGTTACTCCAGGGACAGGGGGTTTGCACCCCTCCACTTT. This translates into CASSYSRDRGFAPLHF.

This clonotype was observed once. The chain carries TRBV25-1 and TRBJ1-1, with no clear D. This CDR3 has 13 amino acids. Germline V gene lookup returns CDR1 MGHDK and CDR2 SYGVNS. V was cut by 9 bases and J by 1 base, with 12 bases left in between. The CDR3 DNA follows: TGTGCCAGTGGGCCGACGAGGAACACTGAAGCTTTCTTT. Protein sequence: CASGPTRNTEAFF.